This T cell receptor beta chain appears in the sequencing data of a study of blood T cells in healthy people across ages. Notes on this clonotype: The antigen is undetermined.

The donors, all healthy, were Caucasians living in Russia, aged about 6 to 90. Notes on the study in general: One million T cells yielded diversity estimates that were considered underestimates.

A second PCR of about 7 to 12 cycles used a sample-barcoded 5' primer and a J-beta primer mix. Individual samples furnished no less than 3 million CDR3-containing paired-end reads apiece. Using its own MiXCR run on the 5' RACE reads, TCRdb lists one record per CDR3 protein. This sample has almost 1 million distinct CDR3 sequences; roughly 47% occur once, and the top ten carry over 20%. Germline CDR1 reads SGHTA; CDR2 reads FQGNSA. Trimming took 4 bases from V and 2 from J, leaving 20 bases between them. The CDR3 totals 17 residues. The receptor comes from a woman in her sixties or seventies in good health. Sequenced: blood. J is TRBJ1-2 and V is TRBV7-2; D is uncertain. CDR3 in DNA: TGTGCCAGCAGCTCCAAATCCGTCCTATTCGGCAACTATGGCTACACCTTC. Its protein product is CASSSKSVLFGNYGYTF.